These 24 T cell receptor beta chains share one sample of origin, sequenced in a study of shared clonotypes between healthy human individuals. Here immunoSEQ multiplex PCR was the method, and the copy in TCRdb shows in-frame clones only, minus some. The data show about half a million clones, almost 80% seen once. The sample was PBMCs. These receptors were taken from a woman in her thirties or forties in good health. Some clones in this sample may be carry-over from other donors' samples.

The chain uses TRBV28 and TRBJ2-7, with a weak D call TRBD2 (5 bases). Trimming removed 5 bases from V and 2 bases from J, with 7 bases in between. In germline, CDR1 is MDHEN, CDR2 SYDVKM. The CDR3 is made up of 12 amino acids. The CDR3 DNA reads TGTGCCAGCAGTCCGGGGACCTACGAGCAGTACTTC. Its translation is CASSPGTYEQYF.

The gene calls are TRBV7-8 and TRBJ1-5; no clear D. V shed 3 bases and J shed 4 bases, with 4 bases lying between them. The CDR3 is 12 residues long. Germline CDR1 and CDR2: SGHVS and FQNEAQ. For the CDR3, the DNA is TGTGCCAGCAGCTTCCCTAATCAGCCCCAGCATTTT. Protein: CASSFPNQPQHF.

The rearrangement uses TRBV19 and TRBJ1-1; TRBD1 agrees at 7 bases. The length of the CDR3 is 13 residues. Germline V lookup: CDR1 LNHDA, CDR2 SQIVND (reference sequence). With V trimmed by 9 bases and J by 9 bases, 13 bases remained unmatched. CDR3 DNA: TGTGCCAGCAAACCAGGGGGACCGGGACAAGCTTTCTTT. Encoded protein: CASKPGGPGQAFF.

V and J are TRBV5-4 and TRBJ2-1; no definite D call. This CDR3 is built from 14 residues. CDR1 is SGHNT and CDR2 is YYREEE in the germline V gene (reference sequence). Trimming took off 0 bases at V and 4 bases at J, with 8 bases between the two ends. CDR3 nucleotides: TGTGCCAGCAGCTTGGCCCGCGATTACAATGAGCAGTTCTTC. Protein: CASSLARDYNEQFF.

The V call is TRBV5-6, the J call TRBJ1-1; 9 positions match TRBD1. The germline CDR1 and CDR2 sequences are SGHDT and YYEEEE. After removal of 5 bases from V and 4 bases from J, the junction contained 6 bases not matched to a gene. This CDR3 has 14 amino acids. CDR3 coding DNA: TGTGCCAGCAGTGGGACAGGGTCGGTCACTGAAGCTTTCTTT. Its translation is CASSGTGSVTEAFF.

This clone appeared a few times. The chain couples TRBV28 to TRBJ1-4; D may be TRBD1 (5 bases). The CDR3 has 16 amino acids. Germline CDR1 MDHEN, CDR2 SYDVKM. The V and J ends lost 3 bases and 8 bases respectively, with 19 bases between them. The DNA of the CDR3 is TGTGCCAGCAGTTTCCAACCCGGGACCGCCGGCGAAAAACTGTTTTTT. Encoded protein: CASSFQPGTAGEKLFF.

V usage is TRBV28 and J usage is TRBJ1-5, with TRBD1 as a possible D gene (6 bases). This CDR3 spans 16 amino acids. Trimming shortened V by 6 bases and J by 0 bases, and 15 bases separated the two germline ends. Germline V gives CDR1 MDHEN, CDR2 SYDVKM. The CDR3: CASSSGHLFSNQPQHF. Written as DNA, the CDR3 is TGTGCCAGCAGCTCGGGACACCTTTTTAGCAATCAGCCCCAGCATTTT.

The CDR3 loop reads CASSLLANTGELFF. DNA for the CDR3: TGTGCCAGCAGCTTACTAGCGAACACCGGGGAGCTGTTTTTT. The V gene is TRBV7-9, the J gene TRBJ2-2; no firm D call. The V gene's germline CDR1 is SEHNR and CDR2 FQNEAQ (reference sequence). The CDR3 covers 14 residues. With 2 bases removed from V and 0 bases from J, the gap between germline ends came to 4 bases.

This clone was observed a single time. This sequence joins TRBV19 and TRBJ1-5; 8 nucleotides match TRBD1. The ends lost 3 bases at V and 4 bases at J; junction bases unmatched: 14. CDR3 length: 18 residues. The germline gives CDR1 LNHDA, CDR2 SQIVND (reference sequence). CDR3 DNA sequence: TGTGCCAGTAGTATTGGGCAGGGGGCGTCTACCATTAATCAGCCCCAGCATTTT. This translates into CASSIGQGASTINQPQHF.

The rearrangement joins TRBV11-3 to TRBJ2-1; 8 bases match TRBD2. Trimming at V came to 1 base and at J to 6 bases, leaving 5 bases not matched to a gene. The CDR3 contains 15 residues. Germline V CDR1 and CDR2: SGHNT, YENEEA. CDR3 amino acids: CASSLASGSGNEQFF. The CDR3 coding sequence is TGTGCCAGCAGCTTAGCGAGCGGGAGCGGCAATGAGCAGTTCTTC.

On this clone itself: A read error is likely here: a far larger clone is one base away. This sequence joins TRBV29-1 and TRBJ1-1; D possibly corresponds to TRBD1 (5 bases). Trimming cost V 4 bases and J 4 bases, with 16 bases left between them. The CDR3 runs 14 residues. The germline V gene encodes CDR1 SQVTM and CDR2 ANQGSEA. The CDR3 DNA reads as TGCAGCGTTGCCTCCGGGGCGTCGACCACTGAAGCTTTCTTT. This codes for CSVASGASTTEAFF.

The DNA of the CDR3 is TGCGCCAGCAGTCAATCGATCCAGGGGTTCTCCTACGAGCAGTACTTC. Translation gives CASSQSIQGFSYEQYF. The chain employs TRBV23-1 and TRBJ2-7; tentatively, D is TRBD1 (6 bases). TRBV23-1 is classed as an ORF, of uncertain function. The CDR3 is 16 amino acids. The V end lost 0 bases, the J end lost 0 bases, and 12 bases lay between the germline ends.

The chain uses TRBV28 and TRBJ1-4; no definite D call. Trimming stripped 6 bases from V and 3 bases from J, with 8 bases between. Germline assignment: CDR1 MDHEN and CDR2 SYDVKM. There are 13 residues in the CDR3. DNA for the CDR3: TGTGCCAGCAGAGGGTGGTCTAATGAAAAACTGTTTTTT. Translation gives CASRGWSNEKLFF.

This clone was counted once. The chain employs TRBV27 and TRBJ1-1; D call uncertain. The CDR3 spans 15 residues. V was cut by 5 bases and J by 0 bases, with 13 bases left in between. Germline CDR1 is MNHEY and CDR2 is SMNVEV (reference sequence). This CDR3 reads CASSGRPPMNTEAFF. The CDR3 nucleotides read TGTGCCAGCAGTGGCAGACCACCTATGAACACTGAAGCTTTCTTT.

The CDR3 coding sequence is TGTGCCAGCAGCTTACAGGGCTCCTATGGCTACACCTTC. Its translation is CASSLQGSYGYTF. V is TRBV7-6 and J is TRBJ1-2; a possible D gene is TRBD1 (5 bases). This CDR3 is built from 13 residues. Germline V gene data show CDR1 as SGHVS and CDR2 as FNYEAQ. Trimming left V 2 bases short and J 4 bases short, with 8 bases between.

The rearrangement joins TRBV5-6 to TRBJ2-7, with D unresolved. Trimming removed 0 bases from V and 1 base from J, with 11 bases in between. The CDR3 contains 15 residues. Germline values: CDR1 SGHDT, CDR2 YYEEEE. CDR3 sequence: CASSLVALNSYEQYF. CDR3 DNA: TGTGCCAGCAGCTTGGTTGCGCTGAATTCCTACGAGCAGTACTTC.

The CDR3 sequence: CASSFTGTSGSRPEQYF. In DNA, the CDR3 is TGCGCCAGCAGTTTCACCGGGACTAGCGGGAGCAGGCCCGAGCAGTACTTC. This chain joins TRBV10-2 and TRBJ2-7, with 14 bases identical to TRBD2. V lost 5 bases and J lost 6; bases outside the gene matches: 12. Germline V CDR1 and CDR2: WSHSY, SAAADI. CDR3 length equals 17 residues.

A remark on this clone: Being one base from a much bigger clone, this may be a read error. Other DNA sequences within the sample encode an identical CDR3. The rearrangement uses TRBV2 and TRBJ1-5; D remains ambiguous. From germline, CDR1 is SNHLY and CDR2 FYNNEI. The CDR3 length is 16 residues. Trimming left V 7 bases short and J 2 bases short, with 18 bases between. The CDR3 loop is CASTRATSRGNQPQHF. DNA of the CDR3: TGTGCCAGCACCCGAGCCACTTCTCGTGGCAATCAGCCCCAGCATTTT.

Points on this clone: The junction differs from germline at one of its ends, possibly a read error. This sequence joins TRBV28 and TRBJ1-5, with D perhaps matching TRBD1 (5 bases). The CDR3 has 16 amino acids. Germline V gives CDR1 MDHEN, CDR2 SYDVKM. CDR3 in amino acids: CASSLLRGLGNQPQHF. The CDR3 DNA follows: TGTGCCAGCAGTTTATTGCGGGGGTTAGGCAATCAGCCCCAGCATTTC.

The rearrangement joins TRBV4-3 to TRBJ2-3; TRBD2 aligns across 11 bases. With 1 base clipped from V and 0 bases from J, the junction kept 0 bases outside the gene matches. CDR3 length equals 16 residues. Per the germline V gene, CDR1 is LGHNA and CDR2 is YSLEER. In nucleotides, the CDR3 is TGCGCCAGCAGCCAAGGGACTAGCGGGAGCACAGATACGCAGTATTTT. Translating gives CASSQGTSGSTDTQYF.

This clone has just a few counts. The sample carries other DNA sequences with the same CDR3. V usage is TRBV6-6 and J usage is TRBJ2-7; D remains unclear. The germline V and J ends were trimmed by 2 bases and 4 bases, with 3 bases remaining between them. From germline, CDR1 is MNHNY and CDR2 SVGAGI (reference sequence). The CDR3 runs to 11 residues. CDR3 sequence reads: CASSYRYEQYF. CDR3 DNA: TGTGCCAGCAGTTACAGGTACGAGCAGTACTTC.

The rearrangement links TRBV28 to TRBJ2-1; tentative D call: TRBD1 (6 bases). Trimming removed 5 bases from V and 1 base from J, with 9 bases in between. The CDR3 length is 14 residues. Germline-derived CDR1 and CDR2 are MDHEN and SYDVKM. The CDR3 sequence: CASSLQGSYNEQFF. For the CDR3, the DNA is TGTGCCAGCAGTCTACAGGGATCCTACAATGAGCAGTTCTTC.

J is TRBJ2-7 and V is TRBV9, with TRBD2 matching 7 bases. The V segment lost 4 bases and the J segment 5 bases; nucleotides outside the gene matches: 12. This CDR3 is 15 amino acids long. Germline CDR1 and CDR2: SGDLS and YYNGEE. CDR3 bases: TGTGCCAGCAGCCCCGCGGGGCGGGAGTACCACGAGCAGTACTTC. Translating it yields CASSPAGREYHEQYF.

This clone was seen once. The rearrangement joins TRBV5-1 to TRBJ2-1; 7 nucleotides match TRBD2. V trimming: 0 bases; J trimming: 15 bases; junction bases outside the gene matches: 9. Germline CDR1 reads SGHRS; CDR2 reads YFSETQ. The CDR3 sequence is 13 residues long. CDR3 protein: CASSLEGGSALFF. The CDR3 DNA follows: TGCGCCAGCAGCTTGGAGGGCGGGAGTGCTTTGTTCTTC.